Below are 8 T cell receptor beta chains sequenced from a single sample in a study of blood T cell repertoires in COVID-19. Profiling relied on immunoSEQ multiplex PCR, and the TCRdb table lists in-frame clones only, not all of them. In the table there are about 310,000 clones, around 90% of which are singletons. The sequenced material came from peripheral blood. The receptor set was obtained from a woman in her forties with COVID-19, enrolled during active disease.

The V call is TRBV4-3, the J call TRBJ1-1, with a weak D call TRBD1 (5 bases). CDR3 length: 12 amino acids. Per germline, CDR1 LGHNA and CDR2 YSLEER. V lost 0 bases, J lost 8 bases, and 7 bases lay in between. Here the CDR3 DNA reads TGCGCCAGCAGCCAAGATACAGGAGAAGCTTTCTTT. Translated: CASSQDTGEAFF.

The J gene is TRBJ1-5, the V gene TRBV19; tentatively, D is TRBD1 (5 bases). Germline V gives CDR1 LNHDA, CDR2 SQIVND (reference sequence). The CDR3 is made up of 17 amino acids. V lost 5 bases and J lost 1, with 18 bases in between. The CDR3: CASSLPQVGQSNQPQHF. CDR3 bases: TGTGCCAGTAGTCTCCCTCAAGTGGGGCAGAGCAATCAGCCCCAGCATTTT.

V and J are TRBV9 and TRBJ2-5; 7 positions match TRBD2. Trimming at V came to 0 bases and at J to 5 bases, leaving 10 bases not matched to a gene. Per germline, CDR1 SGDLS and CDR2 YYNGEE. This CDR3 has 16 residues. In nucleotides, the CDR3 is TGTGCCAGCAGCGTAGGAGAGGGGAGGGGTTGGGAGACCCAGTACTTC. Protein: CASSVGEGRGWETQYF.

This chain joins TRBV27 and TRBJ1-1; no clear D gene. Germline V lookup: CDR1 MNHEY, CDR2 SMNVEV (reference sequence). V lost 10 bases and J lost 4, with 13 bases in between. The CDR3 loop spans 12 amino acids. CDR3 sequence: CATRGSGTEAFF. In nucleotides, the CDR3 is TGTGCCACCCGGGGATCTGGCACTGAAGCTTTCTTT.

The chain employs TRBV2 and TRBJ2-2; D unclear. The CDR3 has 15 amino acids. CDR1 and CDR2 (germline): SNHLY, FYNNEI. Trimming cost V 3 bases and J 1 base, with 9 bases left between them. The CDR3: CASSEVVRNTGELFF. The CDR3 bases are TGTGCCAGCAGTGAGGTGGTGCGGAACACCGGGGAGCTGTTTTTT.

This clone was recorded once. The chain uses TRBV29-1 and TRBJ1-5; D remains ambiguous. The length of the CDR3 is 13 residues. CDR1 and CDR2 from the germline V gene are SQVTM and ANQGSEA. Trimming took off 6 bases at V and 3 bases at J, with 12 bases between the two ends. The CDR3 DNA follows: TGCAGCGTGAGGGAGCAATTCAATCAGCCCCAGCATTTT. It yields the protein CSVREQFNQPQHF.

The rearrangement uses TRBV5-1 and TRBJ1-4; D is perhaps TRBD1 (5 bases). The CDR3 has 14 amino acids. The V gene's germline CDR1 is SGHRS and CDR2 YFSETQ. V was shortened by 0 bases and J by 6 bases, with 9 bases between the two germline ends. The CDR3 loop is CASSLAGGDEKLFF. The CDR3 coding sequence is TGCGCCAGCAGCTTGGCCGGGGGAGATGAAAAACTGTTTTTT.

The J gene is TRBJ1-1, the V gene TRBV4-3; perhaps TRBD1 as D (5 bases). The CDR3 length is 15 residues. Germline loops: CDR1 LGHNA, CDR2 YSLEER. Trimming left V 2 bases short and J 11 bases short, with 21 bases between. The CDR3 sequence: CASSQSPQATLDAFF. For the CDR3, the DNA is TGCGCCAGCAGCCAAAGTCCACAGGCAACCCTCGACGCTTTCTTT.